This passage covers 16 T cell receptor beta chains from one sample sequenced in a study of blood T cells in healthy people across ages. It was with a sample-barcoded 5' primer and a J-beta primer mix that a second PCR of about 6 to 11 cycles was run. TCRdb analysed the 5' RACE reads with MiXCR anew, one entry per CDR3 protein. The repertoire holds around 1.7 million distinct CDR3 sequences, 25% to 30% seen once, with more than 6% in the top ten. Sequenced sample: blood. The receptors originated from a young woman in good health.

In this sample, this clonotype turned up many times. This chain uses TRBV5-1 with TRBJ2-1; 7 positions agree with TRBD1. V dropped 0 bases and J dropped 9; count of bases not matched to a gene: 6. The CDR3 consists of 14 residues. CDR1 SGHRS and CDR2 YFSETQ come from the germline V gene. The CDR3 DNA reads as TGCGCCAGCAGCTTGGGACAGGGTGATCTTGAGCAGTTCTTC. As protein: CASSLGQGDLEQFF. Variable domain in full (rest from reference TRBV5-1 and TRBJ2-1): KAGVTQTPRYLIKTRGQQVTLSCSPISGHRSVSWYQQTPGQGLQFLFEYFSETQRNKGNFPGRFSGRQFSNSRSEMNVSTLELGDSALYLCASSLGQGDLEQFFGPGTRLTVL.

This clonotype has only a few counts. The chain is built from TRBV5-4 and TRBJ1-1, with TRBD1 as a possible D gene (5 bases). CDR1 and CDR2 from the germline V gene are SGHNT and YYREEE (reference sequence). The CDR3 runs to 15 residues. Between the trimmed V and J ends, which lost 2 bases and 3 bases, there was a span of 14 bases. The CDR3 sequence is CASSLPGRAYTEAFF. The DNA for the CDR3 is TGTGCCAGCAGCTTACCCGGCAGGGCCTACACTGAAGCTTTCTTT.

The chain combines TRBV30 with TRBJ1-5, with D unclear. The CDR3 spans 15 residues. The germline gives CDR1 GTSNPN, CDR2 SVGIG (reference sequence). V was pared by 2 bases and J by 7 bases, with 18 bases between. The CDR3 DNA reads TGTGCCTGGAGTTCGGGCCCACTTTTTACCCAGCCCCAGCATTTT. Translating it yields CAWSSGPLFTQPQHF.

The chain carries TRBV12-5 and TRBJ2-5; TRBD2 matches at 11 bases. CDR3 size: 18 residues. Germline loops: CDR1 LGHNT, CDR2 FRNRAP. The trim removed 4 bases at V and 11 bases at J, leaving 21 bases unmatched. The CDR3 region is CASGSGDPTSGITNEQYF. The CDR3 DNA is TGTGCTAGTGGTTCAGGAGACCCGACTAGCGGGATAACAAATGAGCAGTACTTC.

Ten or more counts support this clonotype. The J gene is TRBJ2-7, the V gene TRBV7-8; D is unresolved. The germline CDR1 and CDR2 sequences are SGHVS and FQNEAQ. This CDR3 comprises 16 residues. Trimming removed 2 bases from V and 4 bases from J, with 18 bases in between. The CDR3 DNA is TGTGCCAGCAGCTTATCTCGGATTCCCTACGGGTACGAGCAGTACTTC. Protein product: CASSLSRIPYGYEQYF.

The J gene is TRBJ2-4, the V gene TRBV27; 14 bases map to TRBD2. The germline gives CDR1 MNHEY, CDR2 SMNVEV (reference sequence). This CDR3 spans 17 amino acids. Trimming at V came to 4 bases and at J to 13 bases, leaving 15 bases not matched to a gene. The CDR3 sequence is CASSSRLAGGPTREQYF. The CDR3 nucleotides read TGTGCCAGCAGTTCTCGACTAGCGGGAGGGCCGACGAGGGAGCAGTACTTC.

The V gene is TRBV12-3 or TRBV12-4, the J gene TRBJ1-4; 7 bases are shared with TRBD1. The CDR3 totals 15 residues. The junction had 8 bases not matched to a gene; V was cut back by 5 bases and J by 5 bases. This CDR3 reads CASSGAGTVNEKLFF. DNA for the CDR3: TGTGCCAGCAGTGGAGCCGGGACAGTGAATGAAAAACTGTTTTTT.

This rearrangement joins TRBV21-1 to TRBJ2-7; the D segment call TRBD1 is taken from the table without a DNA check. TRBV21-1 is a documented pseudogene. This CDR3 contains 16 residues. The CDR3 DNA follows: TGTGCCAGCAGCAAAGAGGGAGGACAGGGAGACCACGAGCAGTACTTC. It codes for CASSKEGGQGDHEQYF.

This clonotype was found a few times. This chain joins TRBV4-1 and TRBJ2-7; TRBD1 matches 11 bases. This CDR3 comprises 16 residues. J gave up 2 bases and V 6 bases, and 9 bases lay outside the gene matches. Looked up from germline, CDR1 is MGHRA and CDR2 is YSYEKL. CDR3 amino acids: CASSRFPGQGAYEQYF. CDR3 in DNA: TGCGCCAGCAGTCGTTTTCCGGGACAGGGGGCCTACGAGCAGTACTTC.

In the case of this clonotype: A junction end diverges from the germline sequence, so it may reflect a read error. The V gene is TRBV7-2, the J gene TRBJ2-7, with 8 bases aligning to TRBD1. This CDR3 has 15 amino acids. Germline V gene sequence: CDR1 SGHTA, CDR2 FQGNSA. In DNA form, the CDR3 reads TGTGCCTGCAGCTTGGGGGGTACAGGGGGTTACGAGCAGTACTTC. Translation: CACSLGGTGGYEQYF.

This clonotype has a count of ten or more. This rearrangement joins TRBV20-1 to TRBJ2-1; TRBD2 matches at 14 bases. The CDR3 is 15 residues long. The V segment lost 5 bases and the J segment 6 bases; nucleotides outside the gene matches: 6. The germline gives CDR1 DFQATT, CDR2 SNEGSKA (reference sequence). This chain's CDR3 is CSAVTGTSGSNEQFF. CDR3 DNA sequence: TGCAGTGCTGTGACCGGGACTAGCGGGAGCAATGAGCAGTTCTTC.

This clonotype was seen only a few times. V and J are TRBV12-3 or TRBV12-4 and TRBJ2-1, with TRBD2 identical over 10 bases. The CDR3 consists of 17 residues. With 1 base clipped from V and 7 bases from J, the junction kept 10 bases outside the gene matches. DNA for the CDR3: TGTGCCAGCAGTTTAGGCAGCGGGGGGGCTGGGCGAAATGAGCAGTTCTTC. The encoded protein is CASSLGSGGAGRNEQFF.

The CDR3 region is CASSPSSGRATDTQYF. CDR3 nucleotides: TGTGCCAGCAGCCCATCTAGCGGGAGGGCCACAGATACGCAGTATTTT. The gene calls are TRBV7-2 and TRBJ2-3, with TRBD2 matching 12 bases. The V and J ends lost 5 bases and 2 bases, in that order; junction bases with no gene match: 5. From germline, CDR1 is SGHTA and CDR2 FQGNSA. This CDR3 comprises 16 residues.

This clonotype was recorded at least ten times. This rearrangement joins TRBV12-3 or TRBV12-4 to TRBJ2-1; TRBD1 agrees at 9 bases. V trimming: 7 bases; J trimming: 9 bases; junction bases outside the gene matches: 10. This CDR3 contains 14 residues. The CDR3 loop reads CASTGDRVEGEQFF. As DNA, the CDR3 is TGTGCCAGCACTGGGGACAGGGTCGAGGGTGAGCAGTTCTTC.

A word on this clonotype: A much bigger clone sits one base away, suggesting this may be a read error. This chain uses TRBV7-2 with TRBJ2-7; 12 positions match TRBD2. CDR1 and CDR2 (germline): SGHTA, FQGNSA. The CDR3 totals 14 residues. The CDR3: CVSRETSGSYEQYF. The CDR3, as DNA: TGTGTCAGCAGGGAGACTAGCGGGAGCTACGAGCAGTACTTC.

The rearrangement links TRBV29-1 to TRBJ1-1; D gene ambiguous. V was cut by 4 bases and J by 4 bases, with 25 bases left in between. Germline CDR1 reads SQVTM; CDR2 reads ANQGSEA. The CDR3 runs 17 residues. CDR3 in amino acids: CSVVPTLKISGGTEAFF. The CDR3 DNA reads TGCAGCGTTGTACCCACTCTTAAGATCTCTGGAGGCACTGAAGCTTTCTTT.